This T cell receptor beta chain is drawn from a study of Graves' ophthalmopathy and Graves' hyperthyroidism. This clonotype was observed many times. Amplifying from RNA transcripts, the study obtained TCR beta CDR3 regions. An opening RT-PCR round employed HTBI primers and preceded a second-round multiplex PCR. MiXCR, run by TCRdb on the multiplex PCR reads, gives a single entry per CDR3 protein. This repertoire shows approximately 160,000 distinct CDR3 sequences, approximately 38% found once; its top ten account for around 5.8%. CDR1 is GTSNPN and CDR2 is SVGIG in the germline V gene (reference sequence). Trimming left V 3 bases short and J 0 bases short, with 9 bases between. The CDR3 is 15 amino acids.

The source of this sequence is a woman in her thirties or forties with Graves' ophthalmopathy. The sequencing sample was made of peripheral blood. The gene calls are TRBV30 and TRBJ1-6; tentatively, D is TRBD1 (6 bases). CDR3 in amino acids: CAWRQGFSYNSPLHF. The DNA for the CDR3 is TGTGCCTGGAGACAGGGTTTCTCCTATAATTCACCCCTCCACTTT.